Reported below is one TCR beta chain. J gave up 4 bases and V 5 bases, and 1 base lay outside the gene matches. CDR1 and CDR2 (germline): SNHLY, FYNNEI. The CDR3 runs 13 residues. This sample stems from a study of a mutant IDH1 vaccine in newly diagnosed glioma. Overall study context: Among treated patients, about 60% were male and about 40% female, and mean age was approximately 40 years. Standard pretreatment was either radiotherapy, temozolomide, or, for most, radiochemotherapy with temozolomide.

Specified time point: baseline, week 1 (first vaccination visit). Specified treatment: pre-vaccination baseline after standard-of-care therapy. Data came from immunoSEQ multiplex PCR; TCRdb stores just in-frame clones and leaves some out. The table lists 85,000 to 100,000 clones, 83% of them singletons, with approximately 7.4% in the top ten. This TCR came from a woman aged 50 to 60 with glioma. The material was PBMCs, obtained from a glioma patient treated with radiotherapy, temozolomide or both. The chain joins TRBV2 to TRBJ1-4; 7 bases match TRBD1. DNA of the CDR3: TGTGCCAGCAGTCAGGGGGGTAATGAAAAACTGTTTTTT. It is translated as CASSQGGNEKLFF.